The rows below give T cell receptor beta chains drawn from one sample of a study of shared clonotypes between healthy human individuals. Profiling relied on immunoSEQ multiplex PCR, and the TCRdb table lists in-frame clones only, not all of them. This table has 520,000 or so clones, 79% appearing once. The sequenced material came from PBMCs. Source of these receptors: a woman aged 40 to 55 in good health. Some clones in this sample may be carry-over from other donors' samples. The CDR3 runs from the conserved cysteine through the conserved F or W. Each record gives: D gene, V gene, clone size, J gene, CDR3 DNA, CDR3 protein. A D gene is named only where the DNA matches it firmly. Size values are once, few and many counts, or a class for expanded clones, and some rows have none.

NA,TRBV10-2,NA,TRBJ2-4,TGCGCCAGCCCCGGGGGCAGCCCGCTAGCCAAAAACATTCAGTACTTC,CASPGGSPLAKNIQYF
TRBD2,TRBV7-9,NA,TRBJ2-7,TGTGCCAGCAGCCGGGACCACGGACTAGCGGGGCCCAGCGAGCAGTACTTC,CASSRDHGLAGPSEQYF
TRBD1,TRBV28,NA,TRBJ2-7,TGTGCCAGCAGAACAACCGGGACAGGGGTCTCCTACGAGCAGTACTTC,CASRTTGTGVSYEQYF
NA,TRBV25-1,NA,TRBJ2-7,TGTGCCAGCAGTGATCACAGGAGACTAGATGACGAGCAGTACTTC,CASSDHRRLDDEQYF
NA,TRBV4-2,NA,TRBJ2-7,TGTGCCAGCAGCCAAGAGAAGGGGGCCTACGAGCAGTACTTC,CASSQEKGAYEQYF
TRBD1,TRBV28,NA,TRBJ1-1,TGTGCCAGCAACCAGGGACAGATAACTGAAGCTTTCTTT,CASNQGQITEAFF
NA,TRBV4-2,NA,TRBJ1-5,TGTGCCAGCAGCCGGGGCGGGCTTGGTCAGCCCCAGCATTTT,CASSRGGLGQPQHF
NA,TRBV28,NA,TRBJ1-1,TGTGCCAGCATGGAGGACCTCAACACTGAAGCTTTCTTT,CASMEDLNTEAFF
NA,TRBV7-2,NA,TRBJ1-5,TGTGCCAGCAGCTTAGTGGACAATCAGCCCCAGCATTTT,CASSLVDNQPQHF
NA,TRBV15,NA,TRBJ2-6,TGTGCCACCAGCAGAGACGCCTCTGGGGCCAACGTCCTGACTTTC,CATSRDASGANVLTF
NA,TRBV25-1,NA,TRBJ2-3,TGTGCCAGCAGTGAATTCTCCCCCAGGGTGGGTACGCAGTATTTT,CASSEFSPRVGTQYF
NA,TRBV5-4,NA,TRBJ2-2,TGTGCCAGCAGCTTGGAGGGAGCGATAACCGGGGAGCTGTTTTTT,CASSLEGAITGELFF
TRBD2,TRBV6-5,NA,TRBJ2-1,TGTGCCAGCAGATTAGCGGGAGTCTTCAATGAGCAGTTCTTC,CASRLAGVFNEQFF
TRBD1,TRBV6-5,once,TRBJ1-1,TGTGCCAGCAGTTACTCGGGACAGACTGAAGCTTTCTTT,CASSYSGQTEAFF
NA,TRBV7-3,NA,TRBJ2-1,TGTGCCAGCAGCGCGGGACCCTCGAATGAGCAGTTCTTC,CASSAGPSNEQFF
TRBD2,TRBV28,NA,TRBJ2-6,TGTGCCAGCAGTTTCCGTAGCGGGGGGGCCAACGTCCTGACTTTC,CASSFRSGGANVLTF
TRBD2,TRBV7-2,NA,TRBJ2-5,TGTGCCAGCAGCCGACTAGCGGGAGAAGAGACCCAGTACTTC,CASSRLAGEETQYF
NA,TRBV28,NA,TRBJ2-1,TGTGCCAGCAGTTTAGGTGACTTGAATGAGCAGTTCTTC,CASSLGDLNEQFF
NA,TRBV5-6,NA,TRBJ1-1,TGTGCCAGCAGCTCCAGCCCAGTAGGGGCAAACACTGAAGCTTTCTTT,CASSSSPVGANTEAFF
TRBD1,TRBV7-9,NA,TRBJ2-2,TGTGCCAGCAACTTAGCTGCGACAGGGAGTGGGGTCGGGGAGCTGTTTTTT,CASNLAATGSGVGELFF
NA,TRBV5-6,NA,TRBJ2-1,TGTGCCAGCAGCTTAGAACTGACCTCGCCCGTTTACAATGAGCAGTTCTTC,CASSLELTSPVYNEQFF
NA,TRBV5-5,once,TRBJ2-7,TGTGCCAGCAGCATTGGGGGATCGGGGTCCTACGAGCAGTACTTC,CASSIGGSGSYEQYF
NA,TRBV18,NA,TRBJ1-1,TGTGCCAGCTCACCACCGGGCGGGGGTACTGAAGCTTTCTTT,CASSPPGGGTEAFF
NA,TRBV5-1,NA,TRBJ1-4,TGCGCCAGCAGCTTGTATGCGATCGATGAAAAACTGTTTTTT,CASSLYAIDEKLFF
NA,TRBV7-9,NA,TRBJ2-3,TGTGCCAGCAGCCCAAGGGGTAGCACAGATACGCAGTATTTT,CASSPRGSTDTQYF
TRBD1,TRBV30,NA,TRBJ2-7,TGTGCCTGTACCGGGACAGGGGCCTACGAGCAGTACTTC,CACTGTGAYEQYF
NA,TRBV5-1,few,TRBJ2-5,TGCGCCAGCAGCTTGGGACAGCCGATAGAGACCCAGTACTTC,CASSLGQPIETQYF
TRBD1,TRBV9,NA,TRBJ1-1,TGTGCCAGCAGCCTGGACAGGGAGAACACTGAAGCTTTCTTT,CASSLDRENTEAFF
NA,TRBV5-1,NA,TRBJ1-5,TGCGCCAGCAGCTTGGAGGGTACCAATCAGCCCCAGCATTTT,CASSLEGTNQPQHF
TRBD1,TRBV6-5,once,TRBJ1-2,TGTGCCAGCAGTTCCCCCGGGACAGGCTATGGCTACACCTTC,CASSSPGTGYGYTF
NA,TRBV7-8,NA,TRBJ1-5,TGTGCCAGCAGCCACAGCAATCAGCCCCAGCATTTT,CASSHSNQPQHF
NA,TRBV29-1,NA,TRBJ2-7,TGCAGCGCCGCCTTGGGGGAGGTAAGCGAGCAGTACTTC,CSAALGEVSEQYF
NA,TRBV11-2,NA,TRBJ2-1,TGTGCCAGCAGCTTACCCCTAGGGAATGAGCAGTTCTTC,CASSLPLGNEQFF
TRBD2,TRBV6-1,NA,TRBJ2-2,TGTGCCAGCAGCGGACTAGCGGGGGACACCGGGGAGCTGTTTTTT,CASSGLAGDTGELFF
TRBD2,TRBV30,NA,TRBJ2-7,TGTGCCTGGAGAACCCCTAGCGGGGGTGCGGCCGAGCAGTACTTC,CAWRTPSGGAAEQYF
TRBD1,TRBV5-1,NA,TRBJ2-1,TGCGCCAGCAGAAGGGACAGGGGGAATAATGAGCAGTTCTTC,CASRRDRGNNEQFF
NA,TRBV28,NA,TRBJ1-1,TGTGCCAGCAGTTCTACGGGGGGAAACACTGAAGCTTTCTTT,CASSSTGGNTEAFF
NA,TRBV16,NA,TRBJ1-4,TGTGCCAGCAGCCAATCGGTCGGGGGGCGAAAACTGTTTTTT,CASSQSVGGRKLFF
TRBD2,TRBV7-2,NA,TRBJ2-7,TGTGCCAGCAGCTTAGTGCGGGGGTCCTACGAGCAGTACTTC,CASSLVRGSYEQYF
TRBD2,TRBV5-4,NA,TRBJ2-7,TGTGCCAGCAGCCCCGTCCCGGGACTACTCGAGCAGTACTTC,CASSPVPGLLEQYF
NA,TRBV6-1,NA,TRBJ2-7,TGTGCCAGCAGTGAAGCGGGAGGCGGGTACGAGCAGTACTTC,CASSEAGGGYEQYF
TRBD2,TRBV11-2,many,TRBJ2-7,TGTGCCAGCAGCTTAGGTAGCGGGAGGGCCGCCTCCTACGAGCAGTACTTC,CASSLGSGRAASYEQYF
TRBD1,TRBV7-9,NA,TRBJ1-3,TGTGCCAGCAGCCCCAGGTCAGGGGGCCTAGCTGGAAACACCATATATTTT,CASSPRSGGLAGNTIYF
TRBD1,TRBV10-3,NA,TRBJ2-3,TGTGCCATCAGTGTAACAGGGGGCACAGATACGCAGTATTTT,CAISVTGGTDTQYF
TRBD2,TRBV2,few,TRBJ2-7,TGTGCCAGCGGGGGGACTAGCGCAACCTACGAGCAGTACTTC,CASGGTSATYEQYF
TRBD1,TRBV4-3,NA,TRBJ1-1,TGCGCCAGCAGCCAAGATTCCGGGACAGGGACGAACACTGAAGCTTTCTTT,CASSQDSGTGTNTEAFF
TRBD2,TRBV10-3,once,TRBJ2-2,TGTGCCATCAGTTCCAGGGTAGCGGGAGGGGGCACCGGGGAGCTGTTTTTT,CAISSRVAGGGTGELFF
NA,TRBV5-5,NA,TRBJ2-7,TGTGCCAGCAGCGTGACGGTTTACGAGCAGTACTTC,CASSVTVYEQYF
TRBD1,TRBV7-3,NA,TRBJ2-3,TGTGCCAGCAGCTTATTAGGGGGCGGCGGATCCACAGATACGCAGTATTTT,CASSLLGGGGSTDTQYF
TRBD1,TRBV2,once,TRBJ2-5,TGTGCCAGCAGGAGGGACAGGAACCAAGAGACCCAGTACTTC,CASRRDRNQETQYF
NA,TRBV14,few,TRBJ1-5,TGTGCCAGCAGCCAAGAGGGCGGTCAGCCCCAGCATTTT,CASSQEGGQPQHF
NA,TRBV6-5,NA,TRBJ1-2,TGTGCCAGCAGCCCCGGCGGGCACTATAACTATGGCTACACCTTC,CASSPGGHYNYGYTF
NA,TRBV19,once,TRBJ1-5,TGTGCCAGTAGCCTCGGGAGGGAGATTGGTCAGCCCCAGCATTTT,CASSLGREIGQPQHF
NA,TRBV5-4,NA,TRBJ1-2,TGTGCCAGCAGCCAAAGGCGGGGGGCTTGGTCTAACTATGGCTACACCTTC,CASSQRRGAWSNYGYTF
NA,TRBV19,many,TRBJ1-5,TGTGCCAGTAGTTCGCCCGGGGTAGACAATCAGCCCCAGCATTTT,CASSSPGVDNQPQHF